The clone carrying this T cell receptor beta chain turned up a few times. Its antigen remains unidentified. Other nucleotide sequences in the sample specify the same CDR3. Germline CDR1 reads SGHAT; CDR2 reads FQNNGV. This CDR3 is 15 amino acids long. The V segment lost 5 bases and the J segment 1 base; nucleotides outside the gene matches: 2. The protocol was immunoSEQ multiplex PCR, while the TCRdb copy is restricted to in-frame clones and leaves out a portion. The sample holds around 2.3 million clones; around 95% are singletons and the top ten take around 0.13%. The record originates from a study of shared clonotypes between healthy human individuals. About the study: Plates per donor: three CD4 naive, three CD4 memory, two CD8 naive, one CD8 memory.

General observations from the study: Large depth notwithstanding, sorted-subset sequencing proved incomplete by rarefaction.

Every contributor of samples was a Caucasian grown-up residing in Nashville, Tennessee. CD45RA+ naive and CD45RA-negative memory subsets were separated from CD4+ cells. The rearrangement joins TRBV11-2 to TRBJ2-3; 11 bases map to TRBD2. The source of this sequence is a young man in good health. Sequenced input: naive CD4+ T cells sorted from blood. Subset specified: CD45RA+ positively selected. The DNA of the CDR3 is TGTGCCAGCAGCCAACTAGCGGGGGGCACAGATACGCAGTATTTT. It is translated as CASSQLAGGTDTQYF.